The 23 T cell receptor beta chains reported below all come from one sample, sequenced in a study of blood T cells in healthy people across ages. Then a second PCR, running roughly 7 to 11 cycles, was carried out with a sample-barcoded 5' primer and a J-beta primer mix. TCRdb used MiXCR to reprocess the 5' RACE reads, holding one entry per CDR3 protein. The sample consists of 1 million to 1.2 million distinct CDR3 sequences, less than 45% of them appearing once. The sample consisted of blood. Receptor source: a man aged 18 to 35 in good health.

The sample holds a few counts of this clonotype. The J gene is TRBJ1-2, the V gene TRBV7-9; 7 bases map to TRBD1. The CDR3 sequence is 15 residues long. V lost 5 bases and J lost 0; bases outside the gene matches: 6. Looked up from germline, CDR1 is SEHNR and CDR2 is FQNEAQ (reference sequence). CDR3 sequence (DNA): TGTGCCAGCAGCCCCGACAGGGTAGCTAACTATGGCTACACCTTC. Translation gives CASSPDRVANYGYTF.

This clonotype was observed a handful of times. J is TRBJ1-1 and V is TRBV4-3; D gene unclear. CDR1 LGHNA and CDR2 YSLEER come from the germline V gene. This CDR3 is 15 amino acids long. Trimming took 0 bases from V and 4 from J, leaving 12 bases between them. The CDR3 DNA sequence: TGCGCCAGCAGCCAAGATAGAGGGTGGGGCACTGAAGCTTTCTTT. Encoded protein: CASSQDRGWGTEAFF.

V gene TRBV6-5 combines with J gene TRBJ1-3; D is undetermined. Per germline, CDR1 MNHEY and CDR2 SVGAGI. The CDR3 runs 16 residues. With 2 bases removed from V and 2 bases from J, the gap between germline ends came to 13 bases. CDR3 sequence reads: CASSYEARLAGNTIYF. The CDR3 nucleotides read TGTGCCAGCAGTTACGAAGCGAGGCTCGCTGGAAACACCATATATTTT.

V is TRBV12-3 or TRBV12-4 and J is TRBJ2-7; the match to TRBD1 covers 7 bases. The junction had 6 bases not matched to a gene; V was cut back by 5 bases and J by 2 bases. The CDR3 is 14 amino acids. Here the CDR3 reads CASSPTGPPYEQYF. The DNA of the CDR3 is TGTGCCAGCAGTCCGACAGGGCCCCCCTACGAGCAGTACTTC.

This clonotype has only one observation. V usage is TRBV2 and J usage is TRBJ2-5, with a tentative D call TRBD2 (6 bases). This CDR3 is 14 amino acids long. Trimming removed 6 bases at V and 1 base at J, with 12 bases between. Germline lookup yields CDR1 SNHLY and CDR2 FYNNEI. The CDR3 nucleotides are TGTGCCAGCAGCCGAAGACTAGTCCAAGAGACCCAGTACTTC. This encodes CASSRRLVQETQYF.

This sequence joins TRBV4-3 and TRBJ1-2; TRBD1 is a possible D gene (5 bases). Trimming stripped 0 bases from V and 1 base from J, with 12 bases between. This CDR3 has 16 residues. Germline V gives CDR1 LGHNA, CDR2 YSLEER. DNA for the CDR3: TGCGCCAGCAGCCAAGATGGAACAGGACTTAACTATGGCTACACCTTC. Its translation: CASSQDGTGLNYGYTF.

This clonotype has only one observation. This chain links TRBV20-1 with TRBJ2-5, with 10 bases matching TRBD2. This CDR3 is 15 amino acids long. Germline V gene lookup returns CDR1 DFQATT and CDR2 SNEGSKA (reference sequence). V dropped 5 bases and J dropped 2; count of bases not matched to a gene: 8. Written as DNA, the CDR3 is TGCAGTGCTCCTCCAGAACTAGCGGGGCAAGAGACCCAGTACTTC. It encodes CSAPPELAGQETQYF.

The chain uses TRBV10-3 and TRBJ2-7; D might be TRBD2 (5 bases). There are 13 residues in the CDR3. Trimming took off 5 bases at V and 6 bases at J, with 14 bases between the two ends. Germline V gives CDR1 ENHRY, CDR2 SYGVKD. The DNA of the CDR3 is TGTGCCATCAGTCCAGTGTCCGGAGGCGAGCAGTACTTC. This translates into CAISPVSGGEQYF.

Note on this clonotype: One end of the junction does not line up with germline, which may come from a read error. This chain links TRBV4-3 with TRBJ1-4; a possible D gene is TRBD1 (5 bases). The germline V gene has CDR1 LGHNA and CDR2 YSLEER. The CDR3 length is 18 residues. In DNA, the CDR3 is TGCGCCAGCAGTCAAGGGTTCCGGGACTCGTCCGCTAATGAAAAACTGTTTTTT. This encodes CASSQGFRDSSANEKLFF.

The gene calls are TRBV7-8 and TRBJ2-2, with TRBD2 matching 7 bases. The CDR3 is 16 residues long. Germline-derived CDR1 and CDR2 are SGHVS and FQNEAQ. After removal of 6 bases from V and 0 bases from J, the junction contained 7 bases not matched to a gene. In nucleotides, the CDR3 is TGTGCCAGCAGGGGAAGCGGGACTTCGAACACCGGGGAGCTGTTTTTT. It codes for CASRGSGTSNTGELFF.

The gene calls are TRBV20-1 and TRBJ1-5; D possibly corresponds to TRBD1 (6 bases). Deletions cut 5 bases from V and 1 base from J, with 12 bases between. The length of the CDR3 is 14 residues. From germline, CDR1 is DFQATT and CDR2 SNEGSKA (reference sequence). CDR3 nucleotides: TGCAGTGCTGACAGGTTTGGGAGCAATCAGCCCCAGCATTTT. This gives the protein CSADRFGSNQPQHF.

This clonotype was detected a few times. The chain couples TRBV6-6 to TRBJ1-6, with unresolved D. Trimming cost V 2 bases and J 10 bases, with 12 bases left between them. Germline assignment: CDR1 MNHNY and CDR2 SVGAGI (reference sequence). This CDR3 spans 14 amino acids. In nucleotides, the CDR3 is TGTGCCAGCAGTTACGATCCGCTCCAATCACCCCTCCACTTT. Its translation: CASSYDPLQSPLHF.

Here the CDR3 DNA reads TGTGCCAGCAGCCCCTCCGGAGGGATAACAGGATATGGCTACACCTTC. Its protein product is CASSPSGGITGYGYTF. The chain links TRBV7-9 to TRBJ1-2; D is possibly TRBD1 (5 bases). The V and J ends lost 5 bases and 5 bases respectively, with 21 bases between them. This CDR3 region has 16 residues. CDR1 is SEHNR, CDR2 FQNEAQ, per germline (reference sequence).

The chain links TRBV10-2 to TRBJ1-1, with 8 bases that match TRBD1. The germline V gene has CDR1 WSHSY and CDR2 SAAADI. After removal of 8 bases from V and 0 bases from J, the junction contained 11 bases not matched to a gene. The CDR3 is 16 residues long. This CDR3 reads CASRTPHRGVNTEAFF. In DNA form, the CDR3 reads TGCGCCAGCCGGACTCCACACAGGGGGGTGAACACTGAAGCTTTCTTT.

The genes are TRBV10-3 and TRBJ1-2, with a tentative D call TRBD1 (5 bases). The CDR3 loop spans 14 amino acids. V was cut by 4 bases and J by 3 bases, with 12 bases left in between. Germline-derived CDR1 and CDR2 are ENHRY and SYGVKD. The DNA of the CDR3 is TGTGCCATCAGTGTTGCAGGGACCCACTATGGCTACACCTTC. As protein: CAISVAGTHYGYTF.

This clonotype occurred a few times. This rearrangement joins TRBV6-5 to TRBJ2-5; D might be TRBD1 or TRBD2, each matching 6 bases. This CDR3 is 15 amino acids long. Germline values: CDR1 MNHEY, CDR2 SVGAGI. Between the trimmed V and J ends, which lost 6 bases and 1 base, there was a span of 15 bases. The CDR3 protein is CASSEIGGPQETQYF. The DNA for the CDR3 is TGTGCCAGCAGCGAAATAGGGGGGCCCCAAGAGACCCAGTACTTC.

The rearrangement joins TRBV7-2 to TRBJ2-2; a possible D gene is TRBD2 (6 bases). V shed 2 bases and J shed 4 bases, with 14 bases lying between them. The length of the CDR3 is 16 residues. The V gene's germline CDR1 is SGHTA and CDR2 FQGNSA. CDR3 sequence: CASSLRGGAGTGELFF. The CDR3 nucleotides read TGTGCCAGCAGCTTAAGAGGAGGGGCAGGCACCGGGGAGCTGTTTTTT.

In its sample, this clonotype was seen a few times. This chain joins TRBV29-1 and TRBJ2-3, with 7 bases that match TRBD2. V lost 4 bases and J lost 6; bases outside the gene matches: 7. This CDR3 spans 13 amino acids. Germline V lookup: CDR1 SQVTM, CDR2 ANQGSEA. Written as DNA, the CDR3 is TGCAGCGTTGGAGTTAGCGGGTCGGATACGCAGTATTTT. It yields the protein CSVGVSGSDTQYF.

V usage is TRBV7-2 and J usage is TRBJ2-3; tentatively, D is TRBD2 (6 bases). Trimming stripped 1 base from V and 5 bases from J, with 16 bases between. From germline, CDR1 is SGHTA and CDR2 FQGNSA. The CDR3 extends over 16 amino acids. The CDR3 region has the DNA TGTGCCAGCAGCTTAGTTCCGGCTAGCGTGCGAGATACGCAGTATTTT. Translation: CASSLVPASVRDTQYF.

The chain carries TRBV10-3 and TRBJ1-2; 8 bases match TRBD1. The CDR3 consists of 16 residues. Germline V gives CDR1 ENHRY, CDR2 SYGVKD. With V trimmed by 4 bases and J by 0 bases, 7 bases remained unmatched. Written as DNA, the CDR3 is TGTGCCATCAGTGGACAGGGGTATAAAGCTAACTATGGCTACACCTTC. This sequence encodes CAISGQGYKANYGYTF.

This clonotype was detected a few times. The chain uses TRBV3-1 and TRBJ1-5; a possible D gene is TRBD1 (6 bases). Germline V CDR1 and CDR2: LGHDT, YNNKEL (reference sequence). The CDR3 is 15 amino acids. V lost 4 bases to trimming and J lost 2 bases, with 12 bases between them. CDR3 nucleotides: TGTGCCAGCAGCCCCGGGACACCCGGCAATCAGCCCCAGCATTTT. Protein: CASSPGTPGNQPQHF.

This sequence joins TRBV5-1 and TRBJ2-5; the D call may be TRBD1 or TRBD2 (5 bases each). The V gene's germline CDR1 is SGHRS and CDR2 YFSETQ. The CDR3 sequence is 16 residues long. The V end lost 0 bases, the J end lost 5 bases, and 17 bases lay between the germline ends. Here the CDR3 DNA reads TGCGCCAGCAGCTTGGATCGGCAGGGTGAGGGGGAGACCCAGTACTTC. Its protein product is CASSLDRQGEGETQYF.

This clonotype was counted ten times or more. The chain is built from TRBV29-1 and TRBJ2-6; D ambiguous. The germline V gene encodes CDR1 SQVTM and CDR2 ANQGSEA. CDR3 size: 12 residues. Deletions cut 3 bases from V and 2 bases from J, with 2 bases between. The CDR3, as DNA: TGCAGCGTTGATACTGGGGCCAACGTCCTGACTTTC. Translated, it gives CSVDTGANVLTF.